Below are 4 T cell receptor beta chains sequenced from a single sample in a study of beta chain features in type 1 diabetes. Expressed TCRB transcripts were sequenced after all isolated RNA was converted to cDNA. The method was immunoSEQ multiplex PCR; TCRdb's version includes in-frame clones alone and lacks a portion of them. This table holds 600,000 to 700,000 clones, around an eighth found once. These TCRs' antigens remain unknown. General observations from the study: When Type 1 diabetes patients were examined, their TCRB CDR3s proved moderately but significantly shorter in all four CD4+ subsets.

Input material: naive CD4+ T cells from blood. These receptors all come from a man younger than 45 with type 1 diabetes.

The chain combines TRBV9 with TRBJ2-7, with a weak D call TRBD2 (5 bases). CDR1 is SGDLS, CDR2 YYNGEE, per germline. The CDR3 sequence is 14 residues long. V lost 0 bases and J 7 bases, leaving 14 bases between the germline ends. This CDR3 reads CASSVGSGYGEQYF. In nucleotides, the CDR3 is TGTGCCAGCAGCGTAGGTTCGGGATACGGGGAGCAGTACTTC. The whole variable domain, remainder taken from reference TRBV9 and TRBJ2-7, is DSGVTQTPKHLITATGQRVTLRCSPRSGDLSVYWYQQSLDQGLQFLIQYYNGEERAKGNILERFSAQQFPDLHSELNLSSLELGDSALYFCASSVGSGYGEQYFGPGTRLTVT.

This chain joins TRBV18 and TRBJ2-1; 8 positions agree with TRBD1. CDR1 and CDR2 from the germline V gene are KGHSH and LQKENI. The CDR3 loop spans 16 amino acids. V lost 3 bases, J lost 8 bases, and 12 bases stayed unmatched. The CDR3 bases are TGTGCCAGCTCACCCAGGGGGCTATCAGGAGGTGATGAGCAGTTCTTC. It yields the protein CASSPRGLSGGDEQFF.

This clone was seen once. The rearrangement joins TRBV21-1 to TRBJ2-3; the DNA was not compared with TRBD1, the D call given in the table. TRBV21-1 is designated a pseudogene. CDR3 length equals 15 residues. In DNA, the CDR3 is TGTGCCAGCTCAGGCCCGGGACACTACACAGATACGCAGTATTTT. Its translation: CASSGPGHYTDTQYF.

The table lists this clone with a few counts. The V gene is TRBV7-2, the J gene TRBJ1-6; 7 bases match TRBD1. Losses at the gene ends were 0 bases for V and 8 bases for J; bases not matched to a gene: 4. The CDR3 totals 15 residues. The germline V gene has CDR1 SGHTA and CDR2 FQGNSA. CDR3 bases: TGTGCCAGCAGCTTAGCGCCAGGGGGGGATTCACCCCTCCACTTT. Encoded protein: CASSLAPGGDSPLHF.